The following is a TCR beta chain sequence with its context. Its antigen is not known. Amplification used 60 Vbeta primers and 13 Jbeta primers. Generated by immunoSEQ multiplex PCR, the TCRdb table keeps only in-frame clones and is missing some. The table has approximately 200,000 clones, approximately 80% seen once; the top ten hold approximately 0.22%. CDR3 length: 14 amino acids. V was cut by 0 bases and J by 8 bases, with 13 bases left in between. CDR1 MGHRA and CDR2 YSYEKL come from the germline V gene. This sample was taken from a study of cytomegalovirus exposure and HLA in healthy donors. Participants comprised healthy donors of bone marrow. Points from the study as a whole: Analysis was performed later, and it showed HLA-associated TCR beta chains to be more clonally expanded than equally common others. In a later analysis, donors in an Asian-associated ancestry cluster reportedly had fewer N-insertions in productive TCRs than the cohort mean. Apart from CMV serostatus, no immune exposure information was available.

The sample comprised PBMCs. J is TRBJ1-2 and V is TRBV4-1; weak D call: TRBD1 (5 bases). This receptor was identified in a girl aged 2-10 years in good health and CMV-seronegative. In nucleotides, the CDR3 is TGCGCCAGCAGCCAAGACGGGGGTGCGGGCGGCTACACCTTC. The encoded protein is CASSQDGGAGGYTF.